Reported below is one T cell receptor beta chain. The antigen is undetermined. Profiling relied on immunoSEQ multiplex PCR, and the TCRdb table lists in-frame clones only, not all of them. Found here are roughly 64,000 clones, about 90% of them singletons; the top ten hold 9.5% to 15%. Germline-derived CDR1 and CDR2 are MNHEY and SVGAGI. Losses at the gene ends were 7 bases for V and 7 bases for J; bases not matched to a gene: 7. The CDR3 spans 13 residues. The data are from a study of lymphopenia after photon versus proton radiotherapy. Regarding the study as a whole: Relative stability marked proton patients; photon patients lost diversity and naive cells.

The sample was peripheral blood, taken from a patient treated with proton-based radiotherapy. The sequence derives from a man older than 75 with esophageal cancer. This rearrangement joins TRBV6-5 to TRBJ2-1; 7 nucleotides align to TRBD1. The CDR3 is CASTPTGRNEQFF. For the CDR3, the DNA is TGTGCCAGCACTCCGACAGGGCGGAATGAGCAGTTCTTC.